One and the same sample provided the 25 T cell receptor beta chains below, sequenced in a study of T cells in women clearing cervical HPV infection. Libraries were prepared by immunoSEQ multiplex PCR; TCRdb keeps only in-frame clonotypes and omits some of them. The sample table sets out 20,000 to 25,000 clones. Sample: blood buffy coat. Every receptor here comes from a woman aged 18-70 years with a cervical HPV16 infection that either progressed to CIN3+ or cleared (not recorded which).

Regarding this clone: The observed sequence ends 3 residues before the CDR3 terminus, with the missing tail filled in from the germline J gene. The chain joins TRBV5-4 to TRBJ2-3, with 10 bases identical to TRBD2. From germline, CDR1 is SGHNT and CDR2 YYREEE (reference sequence). The CDR3 runs to 15 residues. V was clipped by 4 bases and J by 4 bases; unmatched bases: 6. The CDR3 protein is CASSVKRGGADTQYF. Partial CDR3 DNA: TGTGCCAGCAGCGTGAAGCGGGGGGGCGCAGATACG.

With respect to this clone: The read is 3 residues too short to cover the CDR3 end, so that end is filled in from the germline J gene. The V call is TRBV5-1, the J call TRBJ2-1, with D maybe TRBD1 (5 bases). Germline assignment: CDR1 SGHRS and CDR2 YFSETQ. Trimming cost V 0 bases and J 6 bases, with 7 bases left between them. The CDR3 is 13 residues long. Incomplete CDR3 DNA: TGCGCCAGCAGCTTGGTAGGGGTCAATGAG. The encoded protein is CASSLVGVNE. The entire CDR3 is CASSLVGVNEQFF.

Turning to this clone: Read sequence stops 3 residues before the CDR3 end, and the germline J gene provides the missing end. V is TRBV5-3 and J is TRBJ2-1, with 7 bases lining up with TRBD1. TRBV5-3 is given ORF status, its function remaining uncertain. The CDR3 loop spans 15 amino acids. The V segment lost 4 bases and the J segment 4 bases; nucleotides outside the gene matches: 8. The DNA read from the CDR3 is TGTGCCAGAAGCACCCGGACAGGAATTTACAATGAG. This gives the protein CARSTRTGIYNE. The full CDR3 is CARSTRTGIYNEQFF.

Note on this clone: The read terminates 3 residues before the CDR3 end, so the remaining end is supplied by the germline J gene. Other DNA sequences in the same sample also yield this CDR3. V gene TRBV18 combines with J gene TRBJ1-3, with D possibly matching TRBD1 (5 bases). V lost 4 bases and J lost 0, with 10 bases in between. Looked up from germline, CDR1 is KGHSH and CDR2 is LQKENI. The CDR3 is 15 amino acids. The CDR3 sequence: CASSRGVGSGNTIYF. The sequenced part of the CDR3 DNA is TGTGCCAGCTCACGAGGGGTCGGCTCTGGAAACACC.

About this clone itself: The sequenced fragment ends 3 residues before the CDR3 boundary, so the rest is inferred from the germline J gene. This sequence joins TRBV5-1 and TRBJ2-3, with a tentative D call TRBD1 (5 bases). This CDR3 comprises 14 residues. Looked up from germline, CDR1 is SGHRS and CDR2 is YFSETQ. Partial CDR3 DNA: TGCGCCAGCAGCTCCCCGACAGTTAAAGAGACG. Protein: CASSSPTVKET. The entire CDR3 protein reads CASSSPTVKETQYF.

In the case of this clone: The read ends 3 residues early relative to the CDR3; the germline J gene fills the gap. The V call is TRBV5-1, the J call TRBJ1-1, with 10 bases identical to TRBD1. J was trimmed by 0 bases and V by 4 bases; bases with no gene match: 9. Looked up from germline, CDR1 is SGHRS and CDR2 is YFSETQ. This CDR3 spans 17 amino acids. The part of the CDR3 DNA that was read is TGCGCCAGCAGCGTCATTGGGACAGGGGTCTTGAACACTGAA. Residues: CASSVIGTGVLNTE. The whole CDR3 region reads CASSVIGTGVLNTEAFF. The complete variable domain, with remaining parts taken from reference TRBV5-1 and TRBJ1-1, reads KAGVTQTPRYLIKTRGQQVTLSCSPISGHRSVSWYQQTPGQGLQFLFEYFSETQRNKGNFPGRFSGRQFSNSRSEMNVSTLELGDSALYLCASSVIGTGVLNTEAFFGQGTRLTVV.

A word on this clone: The sequenced fragment ends 3 residues before the CDR3 boundary, so the rest is inferred from the germline J gene. This chain joins TRBV7-2 and TRBJ2-1; 7 positions agree with TRBD2. Per germline, CDR1 SGHTA and CDR2 FQGNSA. The CDR3 is 13 amino acids. J gave up 5 bases and V 5 bases, and 3 bases lay outside the gene matches. CDR3 amino acids: CASSLGTNNEQFF. Partial CDR3 DNA: TGTGCCAGCAGCCTAGGGACTAACAATGAG.

Of note for this clone: The read terminates 3 residues ahead of where the CDR3 ends, so the germline J gene completes it. V and J are TRBV5-4 and TRBJ2-7; 7 bases line up with TRBD1. Unmatched junction bases numbered 12, after V lost 3 bases and J lost 6 bases. CDR1 is SGHNT and CDR2 is YYREEE in the germline V gene (reference sequence). The CDR3 runs 15 residues. The CDR3 here is CASSSGQTGKLEQYF. Incomplete CDR3 DNA: TGTGCCAGCAGCTCGGGTCAGACAGGGAAGCTCGAG.

Notes on this clone: The read ends 3 residues shy of where the CDR3 ends; the end is completed using the germline J gene. V gene TRBV19 combines with J gene TRBJ2-3; 7 bases agree with TRBD2. CDR3 length: 16 residues. Germline CDR1 and CDR2: LNHDA and SQIVND (reference sequence). V was clipped by 3 bases and J by 2 bases; unmatched bases: 8. The sequenced CDR3 bases are TGTGCCAGTAGTATTTCGAGCGGGATAGCCACAGATACG. Translated, it gives CASSISSGIATDT. The whole CDR3 is CASSISSGIATDTQYF.

Comments on this clone: The read terminates 3 residues ahead of where the CDR3 ends, so the germline J gene completes it. The rearrangement links TRBV6-2 or TRBV6-3 to TRBJ1-2; D is uncertain. The CDR3 totals 14 residues. Germline V gene data show CDR1 as MNHEY and CDR2 as SVGEGT. The CDR3 loop reads CATHRTGIVYDYTF. The covered CDR3 bases are TGTGCCACCCACCGGACTGGTATAGTCTACGAC.

Comment on this clone: The CDR3 end is not reached by the read, which stops 3 residues before it; the germline J gene fills it in. The chain recombines TRBV7-9 with TRBJ2-5; 9 bases are shared with TRBD2. CDR3 size: 14 residues. Trimming removed 3 bases from V and 5 bases from J; junction bases left unmatched: 4. Germline V CDR1 and CDR2: SEHNR, FQNEAQ (reference sequence). CDR3 bases read: TGTGCCAGCAGCTTGGGACTAGCTGCGGAGACC. This translates into CASSLGLAAET. In full, the CDR3 is CASSLGLAAETQYF.

Turning to this clone: From the germline J gene comes the end of the CDR3, since the read stops 3 residues before it. This rearrangement joins TRBV7-9 to TRBJ1-2; D is unclear. CDR3 length: 15 residues. Germline V gene lookup returns CDR1 SEHNR and CDR2 FQNEAQ (reference sequence). CDR3 in amino acids: CASSPAIAGSYDYTF. CDR3 bases read: TGTGCCAGCAGCCCCGCGATAGCGGGGTCCTACGAC.

The DNA read from the CDR3 is TGTGCTAGTGGTGGGGGGTGGAACAATGAG. Translated: CASGGGWNNE. The complete CDR3 reads CASGGGWNNEQFF. This chain joins TRBV12-5 and TRBJ2-1; weak D call: TRBD2 (6 bases). Sequencing ends 3 residues short of the CDR3 end; the germline J gene provides the rest. Germline V lookup: CDR1 LGHNT, CDR2 FRNRAP. The CDR3 is 13 amino acids. V was shortened by 5 bases and J by 5 bases, with 10 bases between the two germline ends.

A remark on this clone: The read gets to within 3 residues of the CDR3 end, and the germline J gene fills in the rest. The chain carries TRBV18 and TRBJ1-2, with a tentative D call TRBD1 (5 bases). Trimming cost V 0 bases and J 0 bases, with 11 bases left between them. The CDR3 is 16 amino acids. Germline V gene sequence: CDR1 KGHSH, CDR2 LQKENI. CDR3 DNA, as far as it was read: TGTGCCAGCTCACCACCGGTCGGGGGATCTAACTATGGC. Its translation: CASSPPVGGSNYG. The complete CDR3 protein is CASSPPVGGSNYGYTF. The full variable domain, with the rest looked up from reference TRBV18 and TRBJ1-2, is NAGVMQNPRHLVRRRGQEARLRCSPMKGHSHVYWYRQLPEEGLKFMVYLQKENIIDESGMPKERFSAEFPKEGPSILRIQQVVRGDSAAYFCASSPPVGGSNYGYTFGSGTRLTVV.

A note on this clone: The observed sequence ends 3 residues before the CDR3 terminus, with the missing tail filled in from the germline J gene. The chain employs TRBV2 and TRBJ1-2, with 8 bases that match TRBD1. Germline trimming cut 11 bases from V and 4 bases from J; bases unmatched to any gene: 18. The CDR3 is made up of 16 amino acids. Per germline, CDR1 SNHLY and CDR2 FYNNEI. The CDR3 bases that were read are TGTGCCGGCGGACCTAAAATAGGGGGACAGGTCTATGGC. As protein: CAGGPKIGGQVYG. The complete CDR3 protein is CAGGPKIGGQVYGYTF.

Details on this clone: With the read ending 3 residues before the CDR3 end, the germline J gene is used to fill in that end. The chain joins TRBV19 to TRBJ2-6; 8 nucleotides agree with TRBD1. The CDR3 is 18 amino acids. CDR1 and CDR2 (germline): LNHDA, SQIVND (reference sequence). V lost 3 bases to trimming and J lost 0 bases; unmatched junction nucleotides: 7. CDR3: CASSIVGTGFSGANVLTF. The DNA read from the CDR3 is TGTGCCAGTAGTATCGTCGGGACAGGTTTCTCTGGGGCCAACGTC.

Note on this clone: Read coverage stops 3 residues before the CDR3 terminus; the germline J gene supplies the remainder. The chain links TRBV5-4 to TRBJ1-1; TRBD1 aligns across 7 bases. CDR1 is SGHNT, CDR2 YYREEE, per germline (reference sequence). V dropped 1 base and J dropped 1; count of bases not matched to a gene: 4. This CDR3 region has 15 residues. The covered CDR3 bases are TGTGCCAGCAGCTTGCCGCGACAGGGGAACACTGAA. Translating it yields CASSLPRQGNTE. The entire CDR3 sequence reads CASSLPRQGNTEAFF.

Remarks on this clone: Coverage ceases 3 residues before the CDR3 finishes, and the germline J gene fills in the end. The chain carries TRBV2 and TRBJ1-6; TRBD1 might be the D (5 bases). Germline values: CDR1 SNHLY, CDR2 FYNNEI. This CDR3 has 14 residues. The sequenced part of the CDR3 DNA is TGTGCCAGCAGTCCAGGGAACCATCGGGCCCCC. Protein: CASSPGNHRAP. The whole CDR3 protein is CASSPGNHRAPLHF.

A word on this clone: The CDR3 end lies 3 residues beyond the end of the read and is filled in from the germline J gene. This sequence joins TRBV30 and TRBJ2-3; tentatively, D is TRBD1 (5 bases). Germline V CDR1 and CDR2: GTSNPN, SVGIG (reference sequence). This CDR3 region has 18 residues. The CDR3 sequence: CAWSVRQGKGYSNQPQYF. The part of the CDR3 DNA that was read is TGTGCCTGGAGTGTACGGCAGGGAAAGGGCTATAGCAATCAGCCG. Full variable domain (outside the CDR3, taken from reference TRBV30 and TRBJ2-3): SQTIHQWPATLVQPVGSPLSLECTVEGTSNPNLYWYRQAAGRGLQLLFYSVGIGQISSEVPQNLSASRPQDRQFILSSKKLLLSDSGFYLCAWSVRQGKGYSNQPQYFGPGTRLTVL.

On this clone: The CDR3 goes on 3 residues after the read ends, and that part is filled in from the germline J gene. The V call is TRBV5-5, the J call TRBJ2-5, with a tentative D call TRBD2 (7 bases). This CDR3 spans 15 amino acids. Per germline, CDR1 SGHKS and CDR2 YYEKEE (reference sequence). V shed 0 bases and J shed 4 bases, with 13 bases lying between them. The CDR3 bases that were read are TGTGCCAGCAGCTTGGCCGAGGCGGGGGCAGAGACC. Its translation: CASSLAEAGAET. The entire CDR3 protein is CASSLAEAGAETQYF.

As for this clone: The read terminates 3 residues before the CDR3 end, so the remaining end is supplied by the germline J gene. This rearrangement joins TRBV19 to TRBJ1-2; D gene uncertain. The CDR3 is 14 amino acids. Germline CDR1 LNHDA, CDR2 SQIVND (reference sequence). The CDR3 spells CASNSQVSSTGYTF. The sequenced CDR3 bases are TGTGCCAGTAATTCTCAAGTAAGCTCTACGGGC.

Of note for this clone: The read terminates 3 residues before the CDR3 end, so the remaining end is supplied by the germline J gene. This chain links TRBV20-1 with TRBJ1-4, with 9 bases lining up with TRBD1. Germline trimming cut 4 bases from V and 6 bases from J; bases unmatched to any gene: 6. CDR1 is DFQATT and CDR2 is SNEGSKA in the germline V gene (reference sequence). The CDR3 covers 14 residues. CDR3 in amino acids: CSANRGLGDEKLFF. CDR3 DNA (partial): TGCAGTGCTAACAGGGGGCTGGGGGATGAAAAA.

Regarding this clone: The read stops 3 residues short of the end of the CDR3; the missing end is completed from the germline J gene. The V and J genes are TRBV2 and TRBJ2-7; D is perhaps TRBD1 (5 bases). Germline V gene sequence: CDR1 SNHLY, CDR2 FYNNEI. The V end was cut by 4 bases, the J end by 6 bases, with 7 bases between. There are 11 residues in the CDR3. The CDR3: CASSGRGEQYF. The CDR3 bases that were read are TGTGCCAGCAGTGGTAGGGGCGAG.

As for this clone: The sequenced fragment ends 3 residues before the CDR3 boundary, so the rest is inferred from the germline J gene. This sample includes further DNA sequences coding for the same CDR3. The chain has TRBV20-1 and TRBJ2-7; 8 bases map to TRBD2. CDR1 and CDR2 from the germline V gene are DFQATT and SNEGSKA (reference sequence). The CDR3 is 15 amino acids. CDR3 DNA (partial): TGCAGCGCTGCAAAGTCGGTAGCGGGAACCTACGAG. It is translated as CSAAKSVAGTYE. The entire CDR3 sequence reads CSAAKSVAGTYEQYF.

A note on this clone: Read sequence stops 3 residues before the CDR3 end, and the germline J gene provides the missing end. This chain connects TRBV19 to TRBJ1-1; 10 nucleotides agree with TRBD1. This CDR3 has 16 residues. Unmatched junction bases numbered 11, after V lost 5 bases and J lost 5 bases. The germline V gene encodes CDR1 LNHDA and CDR2 SQIVND (reference sequence). CDR3 in amino acids: CASSVRDRGMGTEAFF. CDR3 DNA (partial): TGTGCCAGTAGTGTCCGGGACAGGGGAATGGGTACTGAA.